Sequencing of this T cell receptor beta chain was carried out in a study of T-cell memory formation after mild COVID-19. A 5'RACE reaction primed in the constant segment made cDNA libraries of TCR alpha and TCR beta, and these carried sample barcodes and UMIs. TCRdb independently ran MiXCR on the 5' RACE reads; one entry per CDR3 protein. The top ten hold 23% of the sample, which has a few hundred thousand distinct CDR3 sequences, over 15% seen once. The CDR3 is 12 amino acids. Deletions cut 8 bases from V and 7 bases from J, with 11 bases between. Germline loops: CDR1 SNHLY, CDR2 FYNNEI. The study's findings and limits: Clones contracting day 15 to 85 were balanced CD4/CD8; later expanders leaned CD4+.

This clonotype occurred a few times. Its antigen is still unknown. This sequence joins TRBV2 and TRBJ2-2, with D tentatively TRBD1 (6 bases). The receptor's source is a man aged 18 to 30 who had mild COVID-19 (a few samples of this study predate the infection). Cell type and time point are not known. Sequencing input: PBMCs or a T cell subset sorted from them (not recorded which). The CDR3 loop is CASGGRGGELFF. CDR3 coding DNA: TGTGCCAGCGGGGGCCGGGGCGGGGAGCTGTTTTTT. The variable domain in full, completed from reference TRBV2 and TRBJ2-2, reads EPEVTQTPSHQVTQMGQEVILRCVPISNHLYFYWYRQILGQKVEFLVSFYNNEISEKSEIFDDQFSVERPDGSNFTLKIRSTKLEDSAMYFCASGGRGGELFFGEGSRLTVL.